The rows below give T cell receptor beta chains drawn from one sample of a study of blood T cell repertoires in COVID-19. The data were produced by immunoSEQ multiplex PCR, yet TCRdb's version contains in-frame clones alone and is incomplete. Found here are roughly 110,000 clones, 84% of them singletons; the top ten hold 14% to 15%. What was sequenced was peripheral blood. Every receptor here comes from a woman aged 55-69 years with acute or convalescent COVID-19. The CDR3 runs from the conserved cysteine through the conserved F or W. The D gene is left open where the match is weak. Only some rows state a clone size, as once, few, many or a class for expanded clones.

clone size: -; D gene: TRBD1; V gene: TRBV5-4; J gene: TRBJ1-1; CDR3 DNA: TGTGCCAGCAGCTTGGACAGGGGCCAAGGGGGAGCTTTCTTT; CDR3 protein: CASSLDRGQGGAFF
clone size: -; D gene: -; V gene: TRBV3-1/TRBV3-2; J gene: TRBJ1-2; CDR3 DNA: TGTGCCACCTCTAATGAGGCAAACTATGGCTACACCTTC; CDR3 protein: CATSNEANYGYTF
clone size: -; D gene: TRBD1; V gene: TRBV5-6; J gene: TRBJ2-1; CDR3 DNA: TGTGCCAGCAGCATGCCGGGACAGGGTGCCTACAATGAGCAGTTCTTC; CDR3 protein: CASSMPGQGAYNEQFF
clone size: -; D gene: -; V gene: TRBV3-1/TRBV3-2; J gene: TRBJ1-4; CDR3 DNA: TGTGCCAGCAGCCACCTAGCTGAAAAACTGTTTTTT; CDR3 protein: CASSHLAEKLFF
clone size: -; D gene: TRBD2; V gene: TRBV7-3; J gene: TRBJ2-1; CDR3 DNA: TGTGCCAGCAGCTCGAGAACCGGGACTAGCGCCTACAATGAGCAGTTCTTC; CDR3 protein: CASSSRTGTSAYNEQFF
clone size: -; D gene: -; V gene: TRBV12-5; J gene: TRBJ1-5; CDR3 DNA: TGTGCTAGTGGTGCTTCAGGGGAGCGGCAGCCCCAGCATTTT; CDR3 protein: CASGASGERQPQHF
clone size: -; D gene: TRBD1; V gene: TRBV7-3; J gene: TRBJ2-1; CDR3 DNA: TGTGCCAGCAGCCCCACAGGGGTTTACAATGAGCAGTTCTTC; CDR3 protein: CASSPTGVYNEQFF
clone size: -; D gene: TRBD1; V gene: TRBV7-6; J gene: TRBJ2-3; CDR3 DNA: TGTGCCAGCAGCTTAGAAACAGGGGGATTAGCAGATACGCAGTATTTT; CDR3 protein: CASSLETGGLADTQYF
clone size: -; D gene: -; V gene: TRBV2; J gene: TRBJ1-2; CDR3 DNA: TGTGCCAGCAGTCCCAGCTATGGCTACACCTTC; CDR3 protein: CASSPSYGYTF
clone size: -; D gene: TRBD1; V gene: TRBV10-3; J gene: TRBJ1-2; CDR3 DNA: TGTGCCATCAGTGCTCGACAGGGGACCCTGTCTGGCTACACCTTC; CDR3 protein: CAISARQGTLSGYTF
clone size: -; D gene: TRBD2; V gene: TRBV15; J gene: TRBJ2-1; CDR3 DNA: TGTGCCACCAGGAGCGGGAGGAAGAATGAGCAGTTCTTC; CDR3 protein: CATRSGRKNEQFF
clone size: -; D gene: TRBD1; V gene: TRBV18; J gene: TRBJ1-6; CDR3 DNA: TGTGCCAGCTCACCCAAGGGGGCCGATAATTCACCCCTCCACTTT; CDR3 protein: CASSPKGADNSPLHF
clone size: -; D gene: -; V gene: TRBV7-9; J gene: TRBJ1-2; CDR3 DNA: TGTGCCAGCAGCTCCCCAACGAGTGGCTACACCTTC; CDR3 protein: CASSSPTSGYTF
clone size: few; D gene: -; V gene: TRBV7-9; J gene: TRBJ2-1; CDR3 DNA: TGTGCCAGCACCGGGTGGCAGGGGGGTTACAATGAGCAGTTCTTC; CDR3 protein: CASTGWQGGYNEQFF
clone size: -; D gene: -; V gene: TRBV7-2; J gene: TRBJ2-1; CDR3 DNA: TGTGCCAGCAGCTTAAACGGGGGGCCTTACAATGAGCAGTTCTTC; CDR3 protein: CASSLNGGPYNEQFF
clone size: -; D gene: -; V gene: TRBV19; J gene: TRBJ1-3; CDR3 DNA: TGTGCCAGTAGTTTCAACAGGGATGGAGGAAACACCATATATTTT; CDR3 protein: CASSFNRDGGNTIYF
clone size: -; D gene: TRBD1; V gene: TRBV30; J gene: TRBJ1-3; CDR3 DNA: TGTGCCTGGAGGGCGGACAGGGCTGGAAACACCATATATTTT; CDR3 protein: CAWRADRAGNTIYF
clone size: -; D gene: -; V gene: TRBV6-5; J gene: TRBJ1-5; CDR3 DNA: TGTGCCAGCAGGGCCCCGGGGTCAAGCAATCAGCCCCAGCATTTT; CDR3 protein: CASRAPGSSNQPQHF
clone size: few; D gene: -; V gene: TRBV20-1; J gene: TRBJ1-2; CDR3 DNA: TGCAGTGCTAGTGGGGCGCAGGGTGGCTATGGCTACACCTTC; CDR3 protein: CSASGAQGGYGYTF
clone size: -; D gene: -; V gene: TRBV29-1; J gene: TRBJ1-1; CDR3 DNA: TGCAGCGTTAGTCGGTTGAACACTGAAGCTTTCTTT; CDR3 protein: CSVSRLNTEAFF
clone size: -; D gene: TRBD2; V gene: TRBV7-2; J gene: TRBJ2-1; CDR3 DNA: TGTGCCAGCAGCTCCCGGACTAGCGGGAGATTAATAGATGAGCAGTTCTTC; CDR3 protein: CASSSRTSGRLIDEQFF
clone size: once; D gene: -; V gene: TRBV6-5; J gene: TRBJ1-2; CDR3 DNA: TGTGCCAGCAGTTACTCGATATTCAGGGCTCGTGGCTACACCTTC; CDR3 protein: CASSYSIFRARGYTF
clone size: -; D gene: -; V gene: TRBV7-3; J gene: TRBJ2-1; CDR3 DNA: TGTGCCAGCAGCATGCAGGGGCGAAGCTCCTACAATGAGCAGTTCTTC; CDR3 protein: CASSMQGRSSYNEQFF
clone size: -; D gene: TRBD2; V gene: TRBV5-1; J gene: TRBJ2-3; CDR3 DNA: TGCGCCAGCAACTCGCCACTAGCGGGGGGCACAGATACGCAGTATTTT; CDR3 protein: CASNSPLAGGTDTQYF
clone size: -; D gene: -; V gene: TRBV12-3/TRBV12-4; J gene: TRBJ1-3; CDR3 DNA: TGTGCCAGCAGCCTATTTAACACCATATATTTT; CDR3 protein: CASSLFNTIYF
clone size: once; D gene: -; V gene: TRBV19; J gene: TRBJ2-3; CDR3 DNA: TGTGCCAGTAGTCCCCCCCATGAGGATAGCACAGATACGCAGTATTTT; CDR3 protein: CASSPPHEDSTDTQYF
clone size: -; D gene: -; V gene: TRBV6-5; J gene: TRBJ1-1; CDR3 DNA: TGTGCCAGCAGCCCGTCGTGGGGCGGAGTTGAAGCTTTCTTT; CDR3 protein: CASSPSWGGVEAFF
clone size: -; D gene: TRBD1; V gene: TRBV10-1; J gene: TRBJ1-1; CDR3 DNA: TGCGCCAGCAGTGGGACAGGATCGAACACTGAAGCTTTCTTT; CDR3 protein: CASSGTGSNTEAFF
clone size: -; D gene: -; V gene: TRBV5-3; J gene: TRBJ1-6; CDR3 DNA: TGTGCCAGAAGCGAGATACAGGGTCACTCCTATAATTCACCCCTCCACTTT; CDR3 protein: CARSEIQGHSYNSPLHF
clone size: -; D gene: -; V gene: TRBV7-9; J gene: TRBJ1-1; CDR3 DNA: TGTGCCAGCAGCTTATTTGCGGGGGACACTGAAGCTTTCTTT; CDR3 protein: CASSLFAGDTEAFF
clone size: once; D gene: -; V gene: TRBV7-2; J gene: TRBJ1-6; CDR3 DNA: TGTGCCAGCACCTTCCGGGGAGCAAATTCACCCCTCCACTTT; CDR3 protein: CASTFRGANSPLHF
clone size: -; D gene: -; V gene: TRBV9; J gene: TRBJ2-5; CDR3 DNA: TGTGCCAGCAGCGCAGGCCCAGTAGAGACCCAGTACTTC; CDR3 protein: CASSAGPVETQYF
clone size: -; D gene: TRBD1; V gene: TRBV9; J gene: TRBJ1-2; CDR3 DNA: TGTGCCAGCAGCGTAGGAGCAGGGGGCAGGTATGGCTACACCTTC; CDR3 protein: CASSVGAGGRYGYTF
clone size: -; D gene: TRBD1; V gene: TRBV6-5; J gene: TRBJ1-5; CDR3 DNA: TGTGCCAGCAGGGGGGGACAGAATCAGCCCCAGCATTTT; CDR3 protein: CASRGGQNQPQHF
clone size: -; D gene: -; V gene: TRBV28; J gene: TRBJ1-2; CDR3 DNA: TGTGCCAGCAGTTCCTTAAGGGGGGGGGCTGGTGGCTACACCTTC; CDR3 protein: CASSSLRGGAGGYTF